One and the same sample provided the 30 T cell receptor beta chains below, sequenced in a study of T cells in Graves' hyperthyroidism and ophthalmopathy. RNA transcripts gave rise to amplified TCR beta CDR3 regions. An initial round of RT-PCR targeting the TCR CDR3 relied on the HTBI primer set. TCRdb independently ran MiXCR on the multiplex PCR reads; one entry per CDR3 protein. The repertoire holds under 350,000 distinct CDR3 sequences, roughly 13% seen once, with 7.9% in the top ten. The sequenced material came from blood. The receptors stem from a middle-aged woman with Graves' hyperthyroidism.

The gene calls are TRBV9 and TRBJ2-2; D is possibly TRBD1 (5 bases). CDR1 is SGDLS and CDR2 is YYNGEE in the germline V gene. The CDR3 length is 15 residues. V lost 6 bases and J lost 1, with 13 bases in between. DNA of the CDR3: TGTGCCAGCACCAGGGCTAGAGGGAACACCGGGGAGCTGTTTTTT. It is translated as CASTRARGNTGELFF.

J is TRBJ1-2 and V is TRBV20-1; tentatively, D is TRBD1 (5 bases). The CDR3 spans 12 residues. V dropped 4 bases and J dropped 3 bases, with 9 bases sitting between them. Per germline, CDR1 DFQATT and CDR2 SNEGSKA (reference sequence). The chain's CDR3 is CSAKGWDYGYTF. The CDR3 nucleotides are TGCAGTGCTAAGGGGTGGGACTATGGCTACACCTTC.

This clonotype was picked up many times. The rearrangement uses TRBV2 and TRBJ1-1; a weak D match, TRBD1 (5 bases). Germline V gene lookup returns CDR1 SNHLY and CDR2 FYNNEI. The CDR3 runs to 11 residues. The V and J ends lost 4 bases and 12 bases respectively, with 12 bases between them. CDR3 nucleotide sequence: TGTGCCAGCAGTGGGGGGGTTAGGACTTTCTTT. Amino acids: CASSGGVRTFF. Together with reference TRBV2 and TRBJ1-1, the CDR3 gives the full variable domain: EPEVTQTPSHQVTQMGQEVILRCVPISNHLYFYWYRQILGQKVEFLVSFYNNEISEKSEIFDDQFSVERPDGSNFTLKIRSTKLEDSAMYFCASSGGVRTFFGQGTRLTVV.

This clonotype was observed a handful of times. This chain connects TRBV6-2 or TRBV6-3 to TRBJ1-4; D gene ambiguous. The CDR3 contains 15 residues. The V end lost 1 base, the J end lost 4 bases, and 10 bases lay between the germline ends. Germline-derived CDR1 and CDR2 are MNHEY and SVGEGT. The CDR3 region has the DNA TGTGCCAGCAGTTACTTGAGTAGGGATAATGAAAAACTGTTTTTT. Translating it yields CASSYLSRDNEKLFF.

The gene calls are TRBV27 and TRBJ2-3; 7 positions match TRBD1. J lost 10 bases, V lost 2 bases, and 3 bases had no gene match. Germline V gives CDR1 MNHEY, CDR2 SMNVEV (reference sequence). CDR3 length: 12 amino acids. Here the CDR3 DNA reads TGTGCCAGCAGTTTAATACAGGGGTCGCAGTATTTT. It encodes CASSLIQGSQYF.

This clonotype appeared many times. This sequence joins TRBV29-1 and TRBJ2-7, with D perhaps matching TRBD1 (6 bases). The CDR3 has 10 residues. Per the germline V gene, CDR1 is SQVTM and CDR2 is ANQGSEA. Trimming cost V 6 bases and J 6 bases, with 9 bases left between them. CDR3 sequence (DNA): TGCAGCGTGCGGACAGTCGAGCAGTACTTC. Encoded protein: CSVRTVEQYF.

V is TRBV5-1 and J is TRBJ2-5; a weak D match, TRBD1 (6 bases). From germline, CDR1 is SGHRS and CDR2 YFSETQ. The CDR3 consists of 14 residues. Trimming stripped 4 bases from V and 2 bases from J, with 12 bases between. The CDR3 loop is CASSQSGQQETQYF. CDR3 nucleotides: TGCGCCAGCAGCCAATCGGGACAACAAGAGACCCAGTACTTC.

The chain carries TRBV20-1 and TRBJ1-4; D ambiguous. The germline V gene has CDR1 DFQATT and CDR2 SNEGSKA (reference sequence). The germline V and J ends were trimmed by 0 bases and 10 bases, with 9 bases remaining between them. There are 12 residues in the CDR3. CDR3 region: CSARDTDGKLFF. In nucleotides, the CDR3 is TGCAGTGCTAGAGATACGGACGGAAAACTGTTTTTT.

CDR3 sequence (DNA): TGTGCCAGCAGTCTAGCGGGAGGGTTGTACGAGCAGTACTTC. It encodes CASSLAGGLYEQYF. The V and J genes are TRBV6-2 or TRBV6-3 and TRBJ2-7; 12 positions match TRBD2. The V and J ends lost 5 bases and 4 bases, in that order; junction bases with no gene match: 3. Germline values: CDR1 MNHEY, CDR2 SVGEGT. The CDR3 is made up of 14 amino acids.

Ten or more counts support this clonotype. The CDR3 spells CASGKDSTEAFF. The CDR3 region has the DNA TGTGCTAGTGGCAAAGACAGCACTGAAGCTTTCTTT. V is TRBV12-5 and J is TRBJ1-1, with D perhaps TRBD1 (5 bases). This CDR3 is built from 12 residues. Germline V gives CDR1 LGHNT, CDR2 FRNRAP. Trimming stripped 6 bases from V and 4 bases from J, with 9 bases between.

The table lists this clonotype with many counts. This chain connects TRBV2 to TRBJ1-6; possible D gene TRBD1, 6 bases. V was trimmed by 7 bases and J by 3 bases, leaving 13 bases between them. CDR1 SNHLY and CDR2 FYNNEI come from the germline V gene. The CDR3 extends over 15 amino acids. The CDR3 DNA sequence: TGTGCCAGCAACCCAGGGGAAGACTATAATTCACCCCTCCACTTT. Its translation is CASNPGEDYNSPLHF.

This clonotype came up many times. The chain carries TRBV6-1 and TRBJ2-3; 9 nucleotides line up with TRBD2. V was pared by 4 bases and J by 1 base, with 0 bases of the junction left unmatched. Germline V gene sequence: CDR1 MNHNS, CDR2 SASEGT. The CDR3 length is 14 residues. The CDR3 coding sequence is TGTGCCAGCAGTGTAGCGGGGGGCACAGATACGCAGTATTTT. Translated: CASSVAGGTDTQYF.

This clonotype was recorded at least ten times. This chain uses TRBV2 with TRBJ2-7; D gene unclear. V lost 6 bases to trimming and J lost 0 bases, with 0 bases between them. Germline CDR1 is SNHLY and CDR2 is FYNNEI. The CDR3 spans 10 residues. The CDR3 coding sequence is TGTGCCAGCAGCTCCTACGAGCAGTACTTC. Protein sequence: CASSSYEQYF. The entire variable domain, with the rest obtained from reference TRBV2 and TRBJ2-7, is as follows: EPEVTQTPSHQVTQMGQEVILRCVPISNHLYFYWYRQILGQKVEFLVSFYNNEISEKSEIFDDQFSVERPDGSNFTLKIRSTKLEDSAMYFCASSSYEQYFGPGTRLTVT.

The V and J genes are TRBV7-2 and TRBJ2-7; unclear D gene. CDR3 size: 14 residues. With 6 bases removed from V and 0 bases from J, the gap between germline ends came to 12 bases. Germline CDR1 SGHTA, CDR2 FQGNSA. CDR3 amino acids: CASRSRPDSYEQYF. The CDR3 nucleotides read TGTGCCAGCAGATCACGACCAGACTCCTACGAGCAGTACTTC.

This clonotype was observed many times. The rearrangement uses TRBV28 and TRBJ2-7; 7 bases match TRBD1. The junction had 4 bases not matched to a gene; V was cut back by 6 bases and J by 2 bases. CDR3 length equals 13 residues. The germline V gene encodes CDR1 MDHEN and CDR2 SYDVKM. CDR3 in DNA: TGTGCCAGCAGACTCGACAGGGCCTACGAGCAGTACTTC. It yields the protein CASRLDRAYEQYF.

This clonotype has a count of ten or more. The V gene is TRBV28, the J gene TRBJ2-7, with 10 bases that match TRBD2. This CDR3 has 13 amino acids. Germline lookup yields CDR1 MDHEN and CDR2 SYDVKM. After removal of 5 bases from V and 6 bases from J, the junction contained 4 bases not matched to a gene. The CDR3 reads CASSTLAGAEQYF. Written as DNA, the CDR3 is TGTGCCAGCAGTACGCTAGCGGGAGCCGAGCAGTACTTC.

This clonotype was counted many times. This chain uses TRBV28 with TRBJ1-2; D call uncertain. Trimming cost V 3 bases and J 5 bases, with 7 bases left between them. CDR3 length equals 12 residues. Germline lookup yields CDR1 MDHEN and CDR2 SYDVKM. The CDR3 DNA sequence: TGTGCCAGCAGTTTCCGAGGTTATGGCTACACCTTC. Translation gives CASSFRGYGYTF.

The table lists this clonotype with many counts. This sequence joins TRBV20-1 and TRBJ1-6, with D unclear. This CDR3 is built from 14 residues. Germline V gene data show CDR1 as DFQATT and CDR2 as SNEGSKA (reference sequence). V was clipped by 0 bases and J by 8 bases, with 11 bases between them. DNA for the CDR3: TGCAGTGCTAGAGATCTAGTCACCGATTCACCCCTCCACTTT. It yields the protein CSARDLVTDSPLHF.

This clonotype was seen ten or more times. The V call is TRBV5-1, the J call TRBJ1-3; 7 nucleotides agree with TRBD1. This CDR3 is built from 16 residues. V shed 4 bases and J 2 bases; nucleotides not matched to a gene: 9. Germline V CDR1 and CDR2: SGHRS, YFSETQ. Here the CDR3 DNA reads TGCGCCAGCAGCCCGGGGGACAGAATCCCTGGAAACACCATATATTTT. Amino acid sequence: CASSPGDRIPGNTIYF.

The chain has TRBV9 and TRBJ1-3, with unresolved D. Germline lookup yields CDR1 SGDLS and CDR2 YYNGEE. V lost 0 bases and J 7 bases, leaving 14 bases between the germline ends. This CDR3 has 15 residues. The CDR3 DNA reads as TGTGCCAGCAGCGTAGTGGGAGAACCCCCGAACACCATATATTTT. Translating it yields CASSVVGEPPNTIYF.

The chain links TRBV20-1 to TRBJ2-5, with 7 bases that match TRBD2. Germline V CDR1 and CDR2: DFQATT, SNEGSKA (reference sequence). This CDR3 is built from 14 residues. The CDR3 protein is CTPQRTSGTETQYF. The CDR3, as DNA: TGCACTCCCCAGAGGACTAGTGGAACGGAGACCCAGTACTTC.

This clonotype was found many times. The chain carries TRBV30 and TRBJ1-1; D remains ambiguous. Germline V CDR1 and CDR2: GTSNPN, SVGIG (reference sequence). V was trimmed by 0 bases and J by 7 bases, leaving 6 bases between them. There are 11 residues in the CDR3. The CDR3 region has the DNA TGTGCCTGGAGTGTCGGAAATGAAGCTTTCTTT. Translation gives CAWSVGNEAFF.

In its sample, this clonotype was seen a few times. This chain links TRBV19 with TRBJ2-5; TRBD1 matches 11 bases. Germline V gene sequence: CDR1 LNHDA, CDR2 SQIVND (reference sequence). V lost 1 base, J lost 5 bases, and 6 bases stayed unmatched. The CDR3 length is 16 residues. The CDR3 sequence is CASSIGPGQGGETQYF. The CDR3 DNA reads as TGTGCCAGTAGTATAGGTCCGGGACAGGGGGGCGAGACCCAGTACTTC.

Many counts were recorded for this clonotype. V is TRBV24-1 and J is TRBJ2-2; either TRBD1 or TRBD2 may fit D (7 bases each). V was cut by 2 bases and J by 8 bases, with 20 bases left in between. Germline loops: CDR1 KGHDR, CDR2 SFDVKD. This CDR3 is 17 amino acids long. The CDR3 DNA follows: TGTGCCACCAGTGATTACGACAGGGCGGGAGTCGGAGGGGAGCTGTTTTTT. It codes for CATSDYDRAGVGGELFF.

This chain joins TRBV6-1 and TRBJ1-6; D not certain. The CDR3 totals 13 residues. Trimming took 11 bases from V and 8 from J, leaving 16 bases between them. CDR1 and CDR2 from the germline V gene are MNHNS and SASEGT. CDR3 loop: CACGLGLDSPLHF. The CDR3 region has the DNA TGTGCCTGCGGCTTAGGATTGGATTCACCCCTCCACTTT.

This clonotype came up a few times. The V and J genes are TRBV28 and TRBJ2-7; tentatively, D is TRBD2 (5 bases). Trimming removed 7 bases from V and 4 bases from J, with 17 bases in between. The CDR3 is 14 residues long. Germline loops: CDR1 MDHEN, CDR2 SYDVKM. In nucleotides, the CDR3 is TGTGCCAGCATCCGTAACCTTGGGAGTTACGAGCAGTACTTC. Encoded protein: CASIRNLGSYEQYF.

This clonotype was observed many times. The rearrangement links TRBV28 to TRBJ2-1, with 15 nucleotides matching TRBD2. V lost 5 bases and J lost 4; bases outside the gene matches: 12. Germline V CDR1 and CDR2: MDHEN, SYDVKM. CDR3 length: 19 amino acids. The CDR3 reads CASSPRTSGRALKYNEQFF. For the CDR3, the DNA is TGTGCCAGCAGTCCCCGGACTAGCGGGAGGGCCCTCAAATACAATGAGCAGTTCTTC.

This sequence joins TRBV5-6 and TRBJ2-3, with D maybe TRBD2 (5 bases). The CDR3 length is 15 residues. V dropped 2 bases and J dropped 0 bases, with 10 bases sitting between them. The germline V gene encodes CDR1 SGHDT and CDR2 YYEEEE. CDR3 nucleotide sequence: TGTGCCAGCAGCTTCATTAGCGCCAGCACAGATACGCAGTATTTT. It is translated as CASSFISASTDTQYF.

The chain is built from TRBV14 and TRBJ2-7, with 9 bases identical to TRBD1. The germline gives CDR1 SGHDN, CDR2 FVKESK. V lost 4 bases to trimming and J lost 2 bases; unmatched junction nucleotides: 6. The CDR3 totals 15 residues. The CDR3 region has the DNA TGTGCCAGCAGCCCCCGGGACAGGGTTGCCTACGAGCAGTACTTC. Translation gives CASSPRDRVAYEQYF.

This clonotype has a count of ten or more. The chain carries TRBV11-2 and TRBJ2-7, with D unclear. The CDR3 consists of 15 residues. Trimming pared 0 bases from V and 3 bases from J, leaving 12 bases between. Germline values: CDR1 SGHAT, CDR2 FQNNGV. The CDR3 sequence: CASSLDRDGYYEQYF. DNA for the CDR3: TGTGCCAGCAGCTTAGATCGCGACGGCTACTACGAGCAGTACTTC.